This entry lists 32 T cell receptor beta chains sequenced from one sample in a study of T cell changes during pregnancy in multiple sclerosis. Generated by immunoSEQ multiplex PCR, the TCRdb table keeps only in-frame clones and is missing some. In the table there are some 94,000 clones, under 95% of which are singletons. The sample here was peripheral blood, taken in the first trimester of pregnancy. Receptors were obtained from a female donor in good health, enrolled as a control in a pregnancy study.

This clone was detected once. Here the CDR3 DNA reads TGCGCCAGCAGCGCAGGGGATATTCCTACAGATACGCAGTATTTT. Amino acid sequence: CASSAGDIPTDTQYF. The rearrangement joins TRBV5-1 to TRBJ2-3; D might be TRBD1 (6 bases). V was pared by 4 bases and J by 3 bases, with 15 bases between. The CDR3 loop spans 15 amino acids. CDR1 is SGHRS, CDR2 YFSETQ, per germline.

The rearrangement joins TRBV4-3 to TRBJ2-1; 7 bases agree with TRBD2. Germline CDR1 LGHNA, CDR2 YSLEER. The CDR3 has 15 residues. The trim removed 0 bases at V and 3 bases at J, leaving 2 bases unmatched. The CDR3 nucleotides are TGCGCCAGCAGCCAAGACAGGGAGGGCTACAATGAGCAGTTCTTC. It codes for CASSQDREGYNEQFF.

The CDR3 DNA follows: TGTGCCAGCAGACGCGGACAGGCCGGAGAGCAGTACTTC. Translated: CASRRGQAGEQYF. V usage is TRBV2 and J usage is TRBJ2-7, with 7 bases lining up with TRBD1. With 6 bases clipped from V and 7 bases from J, the junction kept 9 bases outside the gene matches. From germline, CDR1 is SNHLY and CDR2 FYNNEI. This CDR3 is built from 13 residues.

The V call is TRBV30, the J call TRBJ1-6; 9 bases fit TRBD1. The CDR3 sequence is 14 residues long. With 5 bases clipped from V and 9 bases from J, the junction kept 8 bases outside the gene matches. In germline, CDR1 is GTSNPN, CDR2 SVGIG (reference sequence). The CDR3: CAWGPGQGASPLHF. The CDR3 region has the DNA TGTGCCTGGGGACCGGGACAGGGAGCTTCACCCCTCCACTTT.

This clone has just a few counts. The chain recombines TRBV7-9 with TRBJ1-5; 7 bases are shared with TRBD1. J gave up 1 base and V 8 bases, and 11 bases lay outside the gene matches. The CDR3 length is 16 residues. The V gene's germline CDR1 is SEHNR and CDR2 FQNEAQ (reference sequence). Here the CDR3 DNA reads TGTGCCAGCGATTCCCAGGGGGACGGGAGCAATCAGCCCCAGCATTTT. It translates to CASDSQGDGSNQPQHF.

CDR3 bases: TGTGCCAGCAGTTACTCGGAGCACACTGAAGCTTTCTTT. This codes for CASSYSEHTEAFF. The chain has TRBV6-6 and TRBJ1-1, with D uncertain. This CDR3 spans 13 amino acids. Germline V gene lookup returns CDR1 MNHNY and CDR2 SVGAGI (reference sequence). V gave up 0 bases and J gave up 3 bases, with 5 bases separating them.

For the CDR3, the DNA is TGCGCCAGCAGCTTGGGGGGGACAGCCCCCGGCGAGCAGTACTTC. Its protein product is CASSLGGTAPGEQYF. The gene calls are TRBV5-1 and TRBJ2-7; the match to TRBD1 covers 7 bases. There are 15 residues in the CDR3. The J segment lost 6 bases and the V segment lost 0 bases, leaving 9 bases of the junction unmatched. Per germline, CDR1 SGHRS and CDR2 YFSETQ.

The chain joins TRBV5-5 to TRBJ1-5; D remains unclear. Germline-derived CDR1 and CDR2 are SGHKS and YYEKEE (reference sequence). V was cut by 2 bases and J by 0 bases, with 3 bases left in between. The CDR3 has 13 residues. The DNA for the CDR3 is TGTGCCAGCAGCTTCTTTAGCAATCAGCCCCAGCATTTT. Translating it yields CASSFFSNQPQHF.

The V and J genes are TRBV9 and TRBJ2-7, with 7 nucleotides matching TRBD2. Trimming cost V 4 bases and J 2 bases; bases outside gene matches: 9. Looked up from germline, CDR1 is SGDLS and CDR2 is YYNGEE. There are 15 residues in the CDR3. The CDR3 protein is CASSPHRGRAYEQYF. DNA for the CDR3: TGTGCCAGCAGCCCACACCGGGGGAGGGCCTACGAGCAGTACTTC.

The genes are TRBV7-9 and TRBJ2-1, with D hard to call. With 2 bases removed from V and 12 bases from J, the gap between germline ends came to 8 bases. CDR1 is SEHNR, CDR2 FQNEAQ, per germline (reference sequence). The CDR3 is made up of 11 amino acids. The CDR3 DNA sequence: TGTGCCAGCAGCTTAATCCAGATGCAGTTCTTC. Translated: CASSLIQMQFF.

The CDR3 loop is CASSPRQGWQPQHF. The CDR3 DNA is TGTGCCAGCAGTCCCAGACAGGGGTGGCAGCCCCAGCATTTT. The rearrangement uses TRBV28 and TRBJ1-5; 8 nucleotides line up with TRBD1. Germline lookup yields CDR1 MDHEN and CDR2 SYDVKM. This CDR3 region has 14 residues. V lost 5 bases and J lost 7; bases outside the gene matches: 7.

This chain uses TRBV6-5 with TRBJ2-3; D gene uncertain. Germline CDR1 and CDR2: MNHEY and SVGAGI. This CDR3 comprises 15 residues. The V end lost 7 bases, the J end lost 0 bases, and 14 bases lay between the germline ends. CDR3 sequence: CASIRDPASTDTQYF. The DNA for the CDR3 is TGTGCCAGCATCCGAGATCCTGCCAGCACAGATACGCAGTATTTT.

The CDR3 spells CASSFSAGTANQPQHF. For the CDR3, the DNA is TGTGCCAGCAGCTTTAGCGCGGGGACAGCTAATCAGCCCCAGCATTTT. The V call is TRBV7-2, the J call TRBJ1-5; TRBD1 matches 7 bases. The CDR3 has 16 amino acids. V was pared by 3 bases and J by 4 bases, with 9 bases of the junction left unmatched. Germline-derived CDR1 and CDR2 are SGHTA and FQGNSA.

This clone is a singleton in its sample. The CDR3 nucleotides read TGTGCCAGCAGTTCGCAGGTGGCGGGTGGCTACACCTTC. Its translation: CASSSQVAGGYTF. The chain couples TRBV7-9 to TRBJ1-2; no firm D call. V lost 6 bases and J lost 7, with 15 bases in between. The CDR3 contains 13 residues. Germline V gives CDR1 SEHNR, CDR2 FQNEAQ (reference sequence).

The chain employs TRBV4-1 and TRBJ1-2, with D perhaps TRBD1 (5 bases). Trimming took off 0 bases at V and 4 bases at J, with 15 bases between the two ends. The germline V gene has CDR1 MGHRA and CDR2 YSYEKL. There are 16 residues in the CDR3. DNA of the CDR3: TGCGCCAGCAGCCAAGATTCTGGGAACAGGCCCTATGGCTACACCTTC. Translating gives CASSQDSGNRPYGYTF.

This chain links TRBV4-3 with TRBJ2-5; D gene unclear. Germline values: CDR1 LGHNA, CDR2 YSLEER. The CDR3 is made up of 17 amino acids. Trimming left V 0 bases short and J 4 bases short, with 18 bases between. The CDR3 here is CASSQDLMRQLGETQYF. The CDR3 region has the DNA TGCGCCAGCAGCCAAGATCTAATGAGGCAGTTGGGAGAGACCCAGTACTTC.

The V and J genes are TRBV7-2 and TRBJ2-5; 14 bases line up with TRBD2. Per germline, CDR1 SGHTA and CDR2 FQGNSA. The CDR3 runs 17 residues. The V gene end was trimmed by 5 bases and the J gene end by 4 bases; junction bases not matched to a gene: 9. CDR3 loop: CASSPRLAGGRRETQYF. The CDR3, as DNA: TGTGCCAGCAGCCCCAGACTAGCGGGGGGGCGTAGAGAGACCCAGTACTTC. The full variable domain, with the rest looked up from reference TRBV7-2 and TRBJ2-5, is GAGVSQSPSNKVTEKGKDVELRCDPISGHTALYWYRQSLGQGLEFLIYFQGNSAPDKSGLPSDRFSAERTGGSVSTLTIQRTQQEDSAVYLCASSPRLAGGRRETQYFGPGTRLLVL.

The chain joins TRBV7-9 to TRBJ2-5; possible D gene TRBD1, 5 bases. There are 13 residues in the CDR3. Looked up from germline, CDR1 is SEHNR and CDR2 is FQNEAQ (reference sequence). Trimming took off 4 bases at V and 2 bases at J, with 8 bases between the two ends. CDR3 region: CASSSRQQETQYF. The CDR3 nucleotides are TGTGCCAGCAGCTCACGACAGCAAGAGACCCAGTACTTC.

Notes on this clone: Other DNA sequences of this sample code for an identical CDR3. The chain joins TRBV5-4 to TRBJ2-5; 9 nucleotides agree with TRBD1. The CDR3 sequence is 14 residues long. Germline values: CDR1 SGHNT, CDR2 YYREEE (reference sequence). J was trimmed by 3 bases and V by 3 bases; bases with no gene match: 3. The CDR3 sequence is CASSSTGGEETQYF. The CDR3 DNA reads TGTGCCAGCAGCTCCACAGGGGGCGAAGAGACCCAGTACTTC.

J is TRBJ2-7 and V is TRBV7-2, with D possibly TRBD2 on 5 matching bases. V was trimmed by 1 base and J by 3 bases, leaving 13 bases between them. This CDR3 comprises 15 residues. The V gene's germline CDR1 is SGHTA and CDR2 FQGNSA. The DNA of the CDR3 is TGTGCCAGCAGCTTAGGCACTAGTCGAGTCTACGAGCAGTACTTC. This encodes CASSLGTSRVYEQYF.

The chain uses TRBV5-4 and TRBJ2-2; the D gene is possibly TRBD2 (5 bases). CDR1 and CDR2 (germline): SGHNT, YYREEE (reference sequence). V was clipped by 0 bases and J by 6 bases, with 12 bases between them. The CDR3 consists of 15 residues. Written as DNA, the CDR3 is TGTGCCAGCAGCTTGGATGCTAGCTGGGCCGGGGAGCTGTTTTTT. It encodes CASSLDASWAGELFF.

The chain joins TRBV7-9 to TRBJ2-5; unclear D gene. CDR3 size: 11 residues. Per germline, CDR1 SEHNR and CDR2 FQNEAQ (reference sequence). Deletions cut 5 bases from V and 5 bases from J, with 6 bases between. For the CDR3, the DNA is TGTGCCAGCAGCCCCTCGGAGACCCAGTACTTC. Amino acid sequence: CASSPSETQYF.

This chain uses TRBV28 with TRBJ1-1; TRBD1 matches at 7 bases. The CDR3 is 14 amino acids. CDR1 is MDHEN and CDR2 is SYDVKM in the germline V gene. V shed 7 bases and J 1 base; nucleotides not matched to a gene: 6. Here the CDR3 reads CASILDRQNTEAFF. For the CDR3, the DNA is TGTGCCAGCATCTTGGACAGGCAGAACACTGAAGCTTTCTTT.

This clone was seen a single time. The rearrangement links TRBV9 to TRBJ2-2, with 9 bases aligning to TRBD2. Per germline, CDR1 SGDLS and CDR2 YYNGEE. This CDR3 is built from 16 residues. With 3 bases clipped from V and 3 bases from J, the junction kept 6 bases outside the gene matches. CDR3 DNA sequence: TGTGCCAGCAGCGATGGATTAGCGGGGGACACCGGGGAGCTGTTTTTT. It yields the protein CASSDGLAGDTGELFF.

The rearrangement joins TRBV7-2 to TRBJ1-1; D remains unclear. Germline assignment: CDR1 SGHTA and CDR2 FQGNSA. This CDR3 spans 13 amino acids. Trimming took 5 bases from V and 1 from J, leaving 8 bases between them. Here the CDR3 reads CASSPDWNTEAFF. For the CDR3, the DNA is TGTGCCAGCAGCCCGGACTGGAACACTGAAGCTTTCTTT. Full variable domain (remainder filled in from reference TRBV7-2 and TRBJ1-1): GAGVSQSPSNKVTEKGKDVELRCDPISGHTALYWYRQSLGQGLEFLIYFQGNSAPDKSGLPSDRFSAERTGGSVSTLTIQRTQQEDSAVYLCASSPDWNTEAFFGQGTRLTVV.

The CDR3 region is CASSFRVSYEQYF. The CDR3 DNA is TGTGCCAGCAGTTTCAGGGTCTCCTACGAGCAGTACTTC. V and J are TRBV5-6 and TRBJ2-7; the D gene is possibly TRBD1 (5 bases). Germline CDR1 and CDR2: SGHDT and YYEEEE. The CDR3 is made up of 13 amino acids. Trimming removed 5 bases from V and 0 bases from J, with 9 bases in between.

DNA of the CDR3: TGTGCCTGGAGATCCTTTTACAGGGAAGGAGGTGAAAAACTGTTTTTT. Protein product: CAWRSFYREGGEKLFF. The V call is TRBV30, the J call TRBJ1-4; perhaps TRBD1 as D (6 bases). Germline loops: CDR1 GTSNPN, CDR2 SVGIG (reference sequence). The CDR3 has 16 residues. V was trimmed by 3 bases and J by 7 bases, leaving 21 bases between them. Drawing the rest from reference TRBV30 and TRBJ1-4, the complete variable domain is SQTIHQWPATLVQPVGSPLSLECTVEGTSNPNLYWYRQAAGRGLQLLFYSVGIGQISSEVPQNLSASRPQDRQFILSSKKLLLSDSGFYLCAWRSFYREGGEKLFFGSGTQLSVL.

Concerning this clone: At one end the junction does not follow the germline gene, possibly because of a read error. The chain has TRBV9 and TRBJ1-4; D possibly corresponds to TRBD1 (5 bases). Germline CDR1 is SGDLS and CDR2 is YYNGEE. This CDR3 is built from 14 residues. The CDR3 DNA follows: TGTGCCAGCAGCGGTATTGGGGGGTCGGAAAGACTGTTTTTT. Encoded protein: CASSGIGGSERLFF.

This chain links TRBV4-3 with TRBJ1-4; D not resolved. V dropped 1 base and J dropped 7 bases, with 13 bases sitting between them. Germline V gene sequence: CDR1 LGHNA, CDR2 YSLEER. The CDR3 length is 15 residues. CDR3 loop: CASSQAVASGEKLFF. The CDR3 nucleotides read TGCGCCAGCAGCCAAGCGGTCGCCAGCGGTGAAAAACTGTTTTTT.

The genes are TRBV28 and TRBJ2-1; 12 nucleotides line up with TRBD1. The germline V gene has CDR1 MDHEN and CDR2 SYDVKM. The CDR3 is made up of 15 amino acids. Trimming took 5 bases from V and 7 from J; bases not matched to a gene: 6. Written as DNA, the CDR3 is TGTGCCAGCAGTCCCGGGACAGGGGGCAGGAATGAGCAGTTCTTC. This encodes CASSPGTGGRNEQFF.

This clone was recorded only once. The gene calls are TRBV29-1 and TRBJ2-5; 9 bases agree with TRBD2. V shed 4 bases and J 4 bases; nucleotides not matched to a gene: 7. CDR1 SQVTM and CDR2 ANQGSEA come from the germline V gene. The CDR3 loop spans 14 amino acids. In DNA, the CDR3 is TGCAGCGTTGGGGTTAGCGGGGGTCGAGAGACCCAGTACTTC. It specifies CSVGVSGGRETQYF.

The rearrangement joins TRBV11-3 to TRBJ1-1; D ambiguous. CDR1 is SGHNT, CDR2 YENEEA, per germline. Trimming shortened V by 0 bases and J by 8 bases, and 10 bases separated the two germline ends. The CDR3 covers 13 residues. The CDR3 protein is CASSLDLRSEAFF. The CDR3 nucleotides are TGTGCCAGCAGCTTAGATCTGAGGTCAGAAGCTTTCTTT.